This record looks at one T cell receptor (beta chain) sequence and its context. Its cognate antigen has yet to be identified. The junction shows a germline mismatch at one end, possibly a read error. This entry comes from a study of tumor-infiltrating lymphocytes in primary liver carcinoma (dated by TCRdb to 2016 to 2017). About the investigation overall: Between late 2015 and March 2016, about 5 patients in China with histopathologically diagnosed primary liver carcinoma had their tumors surgically resected. For each liver tumor, the study sampled five regions along with adjacent normal tissue and blood, and applied TCRbeta repertoire sequencing, expression microarrays and whole-exome sequencing. Each sample produced roughly 3.65 to 7.5 million productive TCRbeta reads, and read depth showed no significant difference between tissue types. Repertoires from technical replicates were highly reproducible, with mean shared-clone rates approximately 0.88 and correlation coefficients above 0.95. The tumors of the five patients were staged as T1-T3 N0M0, with maximum diameters ranging from roughly 4.2 to 10 cm. Hepatocellular carcinoma (four) or combined HCC and intrahepatic cholangiocarcinoma (one) was present in the five patients, who were three men and two women aged 30 to 69 years. TCRbeta repertoire sequencing covered roughly 35 specimens from 5 patients: 25 or so tumor regions, 5 adjacent noncancerous liver tissues and 5 peripheral blood samples.

Blood RNA was extracted from unsorted whole blood with TRIzol reagent; germline DNA came from the DNeasy Blood & Tissue kit. At the time of sampling, the patients were treatment-naive and had chronic HBV infection. Before surgery, approximately 4 milliliters of peripheral blood were drawn into K2EDTA tubes. CDR1 is given as SGHAT and CDR2 as FQNNGV, both from the germline V gene. The cysteine opens and the phenylalanine closes a CDR3 of 16 amino acids. The sequence is cut down to CDR3 DNA, 48 bases in frame from base 1. Using a constant-region primer and ProtoScript II reverse transcriptase, TCRbeta-specific cDNA was reverse-transcribed from 500 ng total RNA. Construction of the TCRbeta libraries relied on three nested rounds of multiplex PCR, following a slightly modified ARM-PCR procedure. The first two PCR rounds used multiplex TRBV1-TRBV30 forward primers with a Cbeta reverse primer, each for roughly 11 cycles. Sample barcodes and Illumina adapters were added in a final 25-cycle PCR with Deep VentR polymerase. Before sequencing, amplicons between 200 and 500 bp were purified from gel using a QIAquick gel extraction kit. An Illumina HiSeq 2500 was used to sequence the TCRbeta amplicons, generating 250-bp paired-end reads. The published analysis was carried out like this. Reads were quality-trimmed with Trimmomatic v0.33, and paired reads were merged with FLASH v1.2.11 to recover full CDR3 sequences. MiGEC v1.2.1b assigned V, D and J germline segments to the rearranged TCRbeta sequences. VDJtools v1.0.0 computed clonotype statistics and Shannon-Wiener diversity indices. Except for diversity analysis, only the 250 most abundant clonotypes of each sample were used in subsequent analyses to reduce sampling bias. The raw public reads went through TCRdb reprocessing: fastp at Q25, MiXCR clone calling, in-frame beta chains kept. Rows with one shared CDR3 protein collapse into an entry with the most common genes and DNA. The V and J calls and clone size are TCRdb's, not the authors'. The sample table lists about 320,000 distinct CDR3 sequences, nearly 60% of them with a count of one. The ten largest clones represent about 17% of the sample.

Study-wide findings and limitations: The top 250 clones accounted for a significantly greater share of the repertoire in tumors than in blood (p = 0.039). Only a few patients were included in the study, and the authors note that the findings should be validated in a larger study. Comparison of CD4+ and CD8+ T cell repertoires was precluded by the use of bulk unsorted samples. Consistent with antigen-driven expansion, pairs of tumor regions showed higher repertoire overlap (mean around 36%) than either tumor-adjacent pairs (around 17%) or tumor-blood pairs (roughly 15%). Only the TCR beta chain was sequenced, which likely underestimates true repertoire diversity because unpaired alpha chains were not captured.

The origin of this receptor is a woman aged 25 to 39 with primary liver carcinoma and hepatitis B virus infection. This sequence uses TRBV11-2 and TRBJ2-7; TRBD2 matches 11 bases in the middle. Sequencing used peripheral blood. The CDR3 reads as follows: CDSSSPGLAVNYEQYF. The DNA reads as follows: TGTGACAGCAGCTCACCGGGACTAGCGGTAAATTACGAGCAGTACTTT.